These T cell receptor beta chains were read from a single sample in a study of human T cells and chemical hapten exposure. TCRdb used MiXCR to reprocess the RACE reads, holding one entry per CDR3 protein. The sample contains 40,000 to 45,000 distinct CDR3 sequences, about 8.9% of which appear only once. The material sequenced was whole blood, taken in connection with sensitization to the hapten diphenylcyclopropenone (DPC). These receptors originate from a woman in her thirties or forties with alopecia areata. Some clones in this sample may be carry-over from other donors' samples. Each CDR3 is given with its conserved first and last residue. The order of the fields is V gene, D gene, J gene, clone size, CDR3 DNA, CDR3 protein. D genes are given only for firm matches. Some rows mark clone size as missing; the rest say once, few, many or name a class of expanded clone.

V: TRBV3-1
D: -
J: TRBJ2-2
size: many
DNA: TGTGCCAGCAGCTATTCCCGTCGACCTGCCCCCGGAGGTGGGGAGCTGTTTTTT
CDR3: CASSYSRRPAPGGGELFF

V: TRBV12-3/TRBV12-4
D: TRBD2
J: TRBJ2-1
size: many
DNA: TGTGCCAGCGGATCTAGCGGGGGGAATAGGAATGAGCAGTTCTTC
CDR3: CASGSSGGNRNEQFF

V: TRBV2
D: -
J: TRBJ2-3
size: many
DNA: TGTGCCAGCAGTGTTGCTCAGTCGACGGGCTACACAGATACGCAGTATTTT
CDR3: CASSVAQSTGYTDTQYF

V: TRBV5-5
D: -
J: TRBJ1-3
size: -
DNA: TGTGTCAGCAGCCCGGGACTCCGCGAGATATATTTT
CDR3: CVSSPGLREIYF

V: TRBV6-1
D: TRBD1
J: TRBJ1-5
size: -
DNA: TGTGCCAGCAGTAGACAGGGGAGTCAGCCCCAGCATTTT
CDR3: CASSRQGSQPQHF

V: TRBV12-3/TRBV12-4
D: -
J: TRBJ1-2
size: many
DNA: TGTGCCAGCAGTCAAGGAGCTAACTATGGCTACACCTTC
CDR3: CASSQGANYGYTF

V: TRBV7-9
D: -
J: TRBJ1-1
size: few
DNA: TGTGCCAGCAGCTTTTTGGCGCGCGACACTGAAGCTTTCTTT
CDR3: CASSFLARDTEAFF

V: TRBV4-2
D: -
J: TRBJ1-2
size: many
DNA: TGTGCCAGCAGCCAGGGGGCTCGGTATGGCTACACCTTC
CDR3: CASSQGARYGYTF

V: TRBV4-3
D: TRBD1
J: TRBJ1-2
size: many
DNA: TGCGCCAGCAGCCCAGTCCCGGGACAGTCTTGGGGCTATGGCTACACCTTC
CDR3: CASSPVPGQSWGYGYTF

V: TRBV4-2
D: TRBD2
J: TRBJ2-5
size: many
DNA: TGTGCCAGCAGCCAAGGGGCTAGCGGGGAGGAGACCCAGTACTTC
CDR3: CASSQGASGEETQYF

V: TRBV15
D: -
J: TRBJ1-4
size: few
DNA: TGTGCCACCACACGGGTCAGGACCCCCACTAATGAAAAACTGTTTTTT
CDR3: CATTRVRTPTNEKLFF

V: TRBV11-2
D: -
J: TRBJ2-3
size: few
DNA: TGTGCCAGCAGCTTAGATTATAGGGCAGATACGCAGTATTTT
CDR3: CASSLDYRADTQYF

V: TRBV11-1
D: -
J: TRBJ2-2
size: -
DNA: TGTGCCAGCAGCTTACTCCAGGGCCCGGGCACCGGGGAGCTGTTTTTT
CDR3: CASSLLQGPGTGELFF

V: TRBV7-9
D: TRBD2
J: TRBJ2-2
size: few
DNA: TGTGCCAGCAGCCTCATGAGGTCGTTTGCGGGGGTTACCGGGGAGCTGTTTTTT
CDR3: CASSLMRSFAGVTGELFF

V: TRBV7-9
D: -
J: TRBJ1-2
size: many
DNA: TGTGCCAGCAGCTCTTGGGCCCCTAACTATGGCTACACCTTC
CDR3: CASSSWAPNYGYTF

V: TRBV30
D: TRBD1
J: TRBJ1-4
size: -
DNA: TGTGCCTGGAGTGTACAGGGGGCGGCTGAAAAACTGTTTTTT
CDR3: CAWSVQGAAEKLFF

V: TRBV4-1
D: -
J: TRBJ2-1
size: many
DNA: TGCGCCAGCAGCCGAGGTGGGGGAGGTGAGCAGTTCTTC
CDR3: CASSRGGGGEQFF

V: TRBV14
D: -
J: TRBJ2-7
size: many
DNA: TGTGCCAGCAGCCCATTCGGGGGCCACGAGCAGTACTTC
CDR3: CASSPFGGHEQYF

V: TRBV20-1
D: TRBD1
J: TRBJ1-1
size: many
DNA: TGCAGTGCCCAACAGGGGGCTAGGGACACTGAAGCTTTCTTT
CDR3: CSAQQGARDTEAFF

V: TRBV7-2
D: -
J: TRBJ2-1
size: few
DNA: TGTGCCAGCAGCTCACCCTTACGTCTAGCGATAGACAATGAGCAGTTCTTC
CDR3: CASSSPLRLAIDNEQFF

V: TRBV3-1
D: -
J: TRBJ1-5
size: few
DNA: TGTGCCAGCAGCCAAGGACTATATCAGCCCCAGCATTTT
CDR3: CASSQGLYQPQHF

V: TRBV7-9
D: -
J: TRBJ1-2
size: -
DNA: TGTGCCAGCAGCCTAGCTGGGGCCGAGCGCGGTTTGTATGGCTACACCTTC
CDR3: CASSLAGAERGLYGYTF

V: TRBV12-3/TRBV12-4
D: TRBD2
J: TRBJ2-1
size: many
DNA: TGTGCCAGCAGTGCTGGGGGGGATGAGCAGTTCTTC
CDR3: CASSAGGDEQFF

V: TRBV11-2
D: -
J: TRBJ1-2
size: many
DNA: TGTGCCAGCAGCTTATGGGGAATAGCTAACTATGGCTACACCTTC
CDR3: CASSLWGIANYGYTF

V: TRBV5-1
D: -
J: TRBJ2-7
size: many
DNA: TGCGCCAGCAGCAAAGGGGACTCCTACGAGCAGTACTTC
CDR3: CASSKGDSYEQYF

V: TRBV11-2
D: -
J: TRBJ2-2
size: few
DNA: TGTGCCAGCAGCTTAGAAGTTAACACCGGGGAGCTGTTTTTT
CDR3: CASSLEVNTGELFF

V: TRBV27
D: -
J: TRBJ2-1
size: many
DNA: TGTGCCAGCAGTTTACCCGACAGTTACAATGAGCAGTTCTTC
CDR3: CASSLPDSYNEQFF

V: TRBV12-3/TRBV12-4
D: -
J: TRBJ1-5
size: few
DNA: TGTGCCAGCAGTTTGGGTGTCCTCTTTGGGGGCAATCAGCCCCAGCATTTT
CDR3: CASSLGVLFGGNQPQHF

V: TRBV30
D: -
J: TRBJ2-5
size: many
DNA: TGTGCCTGGAGTGGTGACTGGCGGGAGACCCAGTACTTC
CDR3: CAWSGDWRETQYF

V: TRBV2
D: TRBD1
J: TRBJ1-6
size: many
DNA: TGTGCCAGCAGTCCCAGACAGGGGACAGTCCGTTCACCCCTCCACTTT
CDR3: CASSPRQGTVRSPLHF

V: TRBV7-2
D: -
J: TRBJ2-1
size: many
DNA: TGTGCCAGCAGCCCGACCGGGACGACCGTCGATGAGCAGTTCTTC
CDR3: CASSPTGTTVDEQFF

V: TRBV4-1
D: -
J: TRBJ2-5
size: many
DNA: TGCGCCAGCAGCCCCGATGGGGGCCAAGAGACCCAGTACTTC
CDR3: CASSPDGGQETQYF

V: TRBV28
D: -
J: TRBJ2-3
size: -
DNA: TGTGCCAGCAGTTCCACATCCTTAGATACGCAGTATTTT
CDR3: CASSSTSLDTQYF

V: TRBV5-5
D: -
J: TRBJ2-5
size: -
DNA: TGTGCCAGCAGCTTGGCCGGAGCAGAGACCCAGTACTTC
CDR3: CASSLAGAETQYF

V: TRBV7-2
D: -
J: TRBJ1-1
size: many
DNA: TGTGCCAGCAGCTTAAATGAGGCATTGAACACTGAAGCTTTCTTT
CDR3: CASSLNEALNTEAFF

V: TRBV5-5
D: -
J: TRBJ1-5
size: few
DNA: TGTGCCAGCAGCTTACAGCAGTTACCGGGAGGCAATCAGCCCCAGCATTTT
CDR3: CASSLQQLPGGNQPQHF

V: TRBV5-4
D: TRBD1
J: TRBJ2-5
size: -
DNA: TGTGCCAGCAGTCTGGACAGGAAAGAGACCCAGTACTTC
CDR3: CASSLDRKETQYF

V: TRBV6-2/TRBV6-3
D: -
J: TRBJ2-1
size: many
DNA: TGTGCCAGCAGTTACTCGAGGGGGGGTGCCTACAATGAGCAGTTCTTC
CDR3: CASSYSRGGAYNEQFF

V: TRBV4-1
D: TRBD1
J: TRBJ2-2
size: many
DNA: TGCGCCAGCAGTCGGACAGGGGCCGACACCGGGGAGCTGTTTTTT
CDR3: CASSRTGADTGELFF

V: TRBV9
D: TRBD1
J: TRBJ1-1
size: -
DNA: TGTGCCAGCAGCGTAGTAGGACAGGGGACTGAAGCTTTCTTT
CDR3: CASSVVGQGTEAFF

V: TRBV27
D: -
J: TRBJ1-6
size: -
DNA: TGTGCCGCTGGTCACTCCTATAATTCACCCCTCCACTTT
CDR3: CAAGHSYNSPLHF

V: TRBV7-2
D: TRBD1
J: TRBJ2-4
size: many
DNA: TGTGCCAGCAGCTCCCCCGGACAGGGGTATGAAAACATTCAGTACTTC
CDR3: CASSSPGQGYENIQYF

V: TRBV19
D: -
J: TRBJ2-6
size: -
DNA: TGTGCCAGTAACTCGGGCGGAATCTCTGGGGCCAACGTCCTGACTTTC
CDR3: CASNSGGISGANVLTF

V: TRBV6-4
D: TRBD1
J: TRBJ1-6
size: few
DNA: TGTGCCAGCAGCCTTAACAGGGGGAATTCACCCCTCCACTTT
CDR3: CASSLNRGNSPLHF

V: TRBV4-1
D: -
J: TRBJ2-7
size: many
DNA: TGCGCCAGCAGCCAAGATTCGGCAGGGACCTACGAGCAGTACTTC
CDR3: CASSQDSAGTYEQYF

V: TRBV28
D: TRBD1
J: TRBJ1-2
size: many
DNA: TGTGCCAGCAGGGGTCCGGACAGGCTTAACTATGGCTACACCTTC
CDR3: CASRGPDRLNYGYTF

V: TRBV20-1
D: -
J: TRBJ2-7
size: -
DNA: TGCAGTGCTAGTTTAGGGTGGGAAGAGCAGTACTTC
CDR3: CSASLGWEEQYF

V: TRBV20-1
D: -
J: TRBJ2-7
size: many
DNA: TGCAGTGCTAGACTCGGCGGTTTGGGAAGCAACGAGCAGTACTTC
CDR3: CSARLGGLGSNEQYF

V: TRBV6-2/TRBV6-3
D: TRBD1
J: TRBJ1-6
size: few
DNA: TGTGCCAGCAGGGGACAGTATAATTCACCCCTCCACTTT
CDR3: CASRGQYNSPLHF

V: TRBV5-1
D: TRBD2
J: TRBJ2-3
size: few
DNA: TGCGCCAGCAGCTACGGGAGGAGCACAGATACGCAGTATTTT
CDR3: CASSYGRSTDTQYF

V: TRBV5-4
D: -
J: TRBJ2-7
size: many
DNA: TGTGCCAGCAGCTTCTGGGAATCCTACGAGCAGTACTTC
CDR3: CASSFWESYEQYF

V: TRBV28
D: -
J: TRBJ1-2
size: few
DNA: TGTGCCAGCAGTTTGGCCCCACTTATGGCTAGCACCTTC
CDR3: CASSLAPLMASTF

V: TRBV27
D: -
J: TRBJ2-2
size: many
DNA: TGTGCCAGCACCTGGGGGGGGCGGAACACCGGGGAGCTGTTTTTT
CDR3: CASTWGGRNTGELFF